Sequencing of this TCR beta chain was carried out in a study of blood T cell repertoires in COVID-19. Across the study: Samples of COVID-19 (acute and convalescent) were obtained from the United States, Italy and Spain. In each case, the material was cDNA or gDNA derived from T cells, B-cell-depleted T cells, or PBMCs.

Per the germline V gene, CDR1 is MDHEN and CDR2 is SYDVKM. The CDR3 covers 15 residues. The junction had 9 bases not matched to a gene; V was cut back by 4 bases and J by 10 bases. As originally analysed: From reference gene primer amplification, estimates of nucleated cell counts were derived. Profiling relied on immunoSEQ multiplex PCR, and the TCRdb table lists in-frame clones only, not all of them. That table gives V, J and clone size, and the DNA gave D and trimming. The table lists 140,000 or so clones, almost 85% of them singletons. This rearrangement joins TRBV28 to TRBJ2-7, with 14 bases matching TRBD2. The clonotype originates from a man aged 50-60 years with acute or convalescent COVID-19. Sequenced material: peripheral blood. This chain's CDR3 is CASSYQTSGRAVQYF. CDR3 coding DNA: TGTGCCAGCAGTTACCAGACTAGCGGGAGGGCCGTACAGTACTTC.